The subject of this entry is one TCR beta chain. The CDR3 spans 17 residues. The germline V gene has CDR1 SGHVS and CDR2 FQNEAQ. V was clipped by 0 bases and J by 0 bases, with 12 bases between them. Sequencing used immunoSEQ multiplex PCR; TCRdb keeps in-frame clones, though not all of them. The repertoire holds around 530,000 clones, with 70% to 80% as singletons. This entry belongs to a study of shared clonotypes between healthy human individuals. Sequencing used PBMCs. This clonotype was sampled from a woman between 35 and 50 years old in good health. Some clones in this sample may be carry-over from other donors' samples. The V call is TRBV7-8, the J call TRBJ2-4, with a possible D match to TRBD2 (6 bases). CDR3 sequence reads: CASSLAEGGLAKNIQYF. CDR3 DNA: TGTGCCAGCAGCTTAGCGGAGGGCGGGTTAGCCAAAAACATTCAGTACTTC.